This entry describes one T cell receptor beta chain. The target of this receptor is not known. Qualities for individual bases were not recorded, and no much larger clone is one base off. Library preparation employed 5' RACE. The instrument was an Illumina HiSeq 2500. The second PCR ran for roughly 7 to 12 cycles and used a J-beta primer mix along with a sample-barcoded 5' primer. A template-switch 5' adaptor carrying 12 random nucleotides introduced a unique molecular identifier onto each TCR beta cDNA molecule. Each sample yielded at least 2.5 million CDR3-containing paired-end reads. The Mint cDNA synthesis kit, primed by a TRBC-specific oligonucleotide, was used to synthesize first-strand cDNA from all RNA. Following uracil-DNA glycosylase treatment, a first 18-cycle PCR with universal primers M1SS and BC2_uni_R was performed on all cDNA. Turning to the authors' computational methods: For normalization, 1 million high-quality reads, each with a distinct molecular identifier, were randomly selected from each sample. Instead of being binned into consensus sequences, reads with shared molecular identifiers were discarded. MiTCR, run with a Q25 quality threshold and the strictest error-elimination algorithm, handled CDR3 identification, clonotype clustering and error correction. A nonparametric unseen species model using Euler transformation provided a lower-bound estimate of total TCR beta diversity. In TCRdb, the public reads were trimmed at Q25 with fastp and aligned with MiXCR, with productive beta chains retained. Rows merge per CDR3 protein into single entries with the most common DNA and genes. TCRdb, not the authors, supplied the V and J calls. This sample is represented by 700,000 to 1,000,000 distinct CDR3 sequences; around two fifths of them were singletons. The ten largest clones take up around 21% of the sample.

This sample was taken from a study of blood T cells in healthy people across ages (dated by TCRdb to the mid-2010s). Regarding the research as a whole: In model experiments, template switching captured roughly one uniquely barcoded TCR beta cDNA molecule for every two T cells. The study measured age-related changes in TCR beta repertoire diversity using deep sequencing normalized with unique cDNA molecular identifiers. Four age groups were formed from the donors: young (average around 15 years), middle-aged (less than 40), aged (roughly 56) and long-lived (around 80). To avoid experimental bias, donors of different ages were spread randomly across the sequencing lanes. For two donors (one aged 18 to 30 and one aged 80 or older), the study analyzed two additional independent replicas of 1 million unique cDNA reads from the same blood draw.

Deletion took 3 bases off V and 0 bases off J, with a span of 10 bases between the germline ends. From a lookup of the germline V gene, CDR1 and CDR2 are LGHNA and YSLEER. Inclusive of the bounding cysteine and phenylalanine, the CDR3 is 15 residues long. Just the 45-base CDR3 DNA is kept, in frame starting at base 1. Study-wide findings and limitations: The long-lived group showed more naive CD4+ T cells, fewer expanded clones and increased TCR diversity than the aged group, suggesting age selection. Because donor CMV infection status was unknown, age-related changes in expanded clonotypes were potentially confounded. The percentage of naive T cells measured by flow cytometry correlated strongly with observed TCR beta diversity. Estimates of total diversity based on one million sequenced T cells were considered lower bounds and underestimates. As age increased, observed TCR beta diversity per million T cells dropped in a roughly linear way, and a significant reduction was already evident by age approximately 40. Bulk unsorted PBMC profiling prevented conclusive comparison of naive and antigen-experienced compartments.

Donors were 39 systemically healthy Caucasian individuals from Russia aged roughly 6 to 95 years. Each donor gave ten milliliters of peripheral blood, drawn into EDTA-treated Vacutainer tubes. Ficoll-Paque density-gradient centrifugation was used to isolate PBMCs, with at least 6 million obtained per sample. Trizol reagent was used to extract total RNA from PBMCs, with at least 5 micrograms per sample. Naive CD45RAhigh/CD27high T cell percentages were measured by flow cytometry on a PBMC aliquot from every donor. The receptor's source is a man aged 55 to 70 in good health. The rearrangement joined TRBV4-3 to TRBJ2-3; possibly the D gene is TRBD2, per 6 matching bases. Sequenced input: blood. CDR3 region: CASSQQDYSTDTQYF. The DNA reads as follows: TGCGCCAGCAGCCAGCAGGACTATAGCACAGATACGCAGTATTTT.